This T cell receptor beta chain is from a study of cytomegalovirus exposure and HLA in healthy donors. General study results and limits: Reports state that TCR beta sequences accurately predicted most subjects' HLA-A and HLA-B alleles.

The PCR employed 60 Vbeta primers together with 13 Jbeta primers. This table comes from immunoSEQ multiplex PCR, and its TCRdb copy is limited to in-frame clones, with some not included. This sample contains roughly 51,000 clones. Notes on this clone: Its antigen is currently unknown.

Trimming pared 5 bases from V and 8 bases from J, leaving 13 bases between. Germline assignment: CDR1 LNHDA and CDR2 SQIVND (reference sequence). This CDR3 contains 14 residues. The gene calls are TRBV19 and TRBJ1-6; D unclear. The TCR originated in a woman aged 40 to 49 in good health and CMV-seronegative. Sequenced sample: PBMCs. CDR3 coding DNA: TGTGCCAGTAGTTATCGGACTGACGATTCACCCCTCCACTTT. Its protein product is CASSYRTDDSPLHF.